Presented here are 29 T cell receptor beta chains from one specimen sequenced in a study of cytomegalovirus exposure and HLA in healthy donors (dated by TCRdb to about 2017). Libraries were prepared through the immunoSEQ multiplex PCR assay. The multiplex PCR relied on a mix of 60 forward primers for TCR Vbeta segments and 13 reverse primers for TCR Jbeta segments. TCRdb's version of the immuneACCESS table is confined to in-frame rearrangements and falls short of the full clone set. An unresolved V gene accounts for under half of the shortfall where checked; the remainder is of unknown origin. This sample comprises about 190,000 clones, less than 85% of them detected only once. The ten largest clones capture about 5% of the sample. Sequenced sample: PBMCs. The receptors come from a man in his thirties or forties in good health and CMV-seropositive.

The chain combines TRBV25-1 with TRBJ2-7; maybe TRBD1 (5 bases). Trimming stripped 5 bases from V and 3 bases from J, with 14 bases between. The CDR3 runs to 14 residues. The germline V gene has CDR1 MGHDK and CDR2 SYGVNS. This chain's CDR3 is CASSWAGIGYEQYF. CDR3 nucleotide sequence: TGTGCCAGCAGTTGGGCAGGGATCGGCTACGAGCAGTACTTC.

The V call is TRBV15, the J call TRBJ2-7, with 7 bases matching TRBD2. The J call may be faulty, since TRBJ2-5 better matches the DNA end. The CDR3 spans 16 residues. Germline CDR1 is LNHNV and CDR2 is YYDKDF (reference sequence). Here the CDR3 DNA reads TGTGCCACCAGCAGAGATCGGGGGGAGGGTGGAGAGACCCAGTACTTC. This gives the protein CATSRDRGEGGETQYF.

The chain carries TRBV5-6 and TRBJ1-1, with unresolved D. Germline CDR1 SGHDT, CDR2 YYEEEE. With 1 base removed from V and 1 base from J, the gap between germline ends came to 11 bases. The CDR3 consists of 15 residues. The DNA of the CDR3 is TGTGCCAGCAGCTTGAAAGGACTCCCGAACACTGAAGCTTTCTTT. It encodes CASSLKGLPNTEAFF.

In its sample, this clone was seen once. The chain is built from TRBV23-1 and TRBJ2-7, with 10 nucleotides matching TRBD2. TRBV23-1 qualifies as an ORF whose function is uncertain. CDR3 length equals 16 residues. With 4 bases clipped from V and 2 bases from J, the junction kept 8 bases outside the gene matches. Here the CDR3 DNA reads TGCGCCAGCAGTCTCCCGCTAGCGGGAGTTACCTACGAGCAGTACTTC. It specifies CASSLPLAGVTYEQYF.

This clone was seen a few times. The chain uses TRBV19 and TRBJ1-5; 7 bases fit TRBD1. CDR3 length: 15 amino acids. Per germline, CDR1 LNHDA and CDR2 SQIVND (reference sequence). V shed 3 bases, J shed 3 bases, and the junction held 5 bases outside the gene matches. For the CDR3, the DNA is TGTGCCAGTAGTATGGTACAGGGGTCCAATCAGCCCCAGCATTTT. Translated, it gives CASSMVQGSNQPQHF.

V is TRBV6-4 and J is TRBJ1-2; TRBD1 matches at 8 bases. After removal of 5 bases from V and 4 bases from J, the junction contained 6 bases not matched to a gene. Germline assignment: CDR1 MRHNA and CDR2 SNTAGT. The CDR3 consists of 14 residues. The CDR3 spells CASSPDRGSYGYTF. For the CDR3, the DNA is TGTGCCAGCAGTCCCGACAGGGGTAGCTATGGCTACACCTTC.

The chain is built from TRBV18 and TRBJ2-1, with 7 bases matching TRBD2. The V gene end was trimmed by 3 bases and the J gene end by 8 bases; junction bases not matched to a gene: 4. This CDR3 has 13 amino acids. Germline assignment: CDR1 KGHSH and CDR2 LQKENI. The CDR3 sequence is CASSPGGGDEQFF. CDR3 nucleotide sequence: TGTGCCAGCTCACCCGGCGGGGGTGATGAGCAGTTCTTC.

This CDR3 is CASSQVSGGRGDTQYF. The CDR3 DNA reads as TGCGCCAGCAGCCAAGTAAGCGGGGGACGCGGAGATACGCAGTATTTT. The chain recombines TRBV4-3 with TRBJ2-3; 8 positions match TRBD2. This CDR3 spans 16 amino acids. Germline V CDR1 and CDR2: LGHNA, YSLEER. The V gene end was trimmed by 1 base and the J gene end by 5 bases; junction bases not matched to a gene: 8.

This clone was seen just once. CDR3 nucleotide sequence: TGCGCCAGCAGCCTCCCGGGACAGGGATCAGATACGCAGTATTTT. Translated: CASSLPGQGSDTQYF. V is TRBV5-1 and J is TRBJ2-3; TRBD1 matches 9 bases. Trimming took 4 bases from V and 4 from J; bases not matched to a gene: 7. The V gene's germline CDR1 is SGHRS and CDR2 YFSETQ. The CDR3 extends over 15 amino acids.

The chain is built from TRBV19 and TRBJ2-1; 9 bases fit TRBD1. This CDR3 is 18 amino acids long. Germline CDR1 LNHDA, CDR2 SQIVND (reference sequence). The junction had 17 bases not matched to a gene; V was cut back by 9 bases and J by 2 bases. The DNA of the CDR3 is TGTGCCAGCGCCGACCCCACCCGGACAGGGGCGACCTACAATGAGCAGTTCTTC. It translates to CASADPTRTGATYNEQFF.

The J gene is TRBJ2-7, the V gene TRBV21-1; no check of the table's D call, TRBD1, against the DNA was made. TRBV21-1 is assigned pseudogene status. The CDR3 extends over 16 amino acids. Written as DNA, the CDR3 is TGTGCCAGCAGCGAGGGGGACAGGGGGGAATCCTACGAGCAGTACTTC. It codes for CASSEGDRGESYEQYF.

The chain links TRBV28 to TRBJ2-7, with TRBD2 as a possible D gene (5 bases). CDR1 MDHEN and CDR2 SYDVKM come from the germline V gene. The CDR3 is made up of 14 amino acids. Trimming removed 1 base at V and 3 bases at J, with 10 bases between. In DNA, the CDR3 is TGTGCCAGCAGTTTATCGGGGATAAACTACGAGCAGTACTTC. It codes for CASSLSGINYEQYF.

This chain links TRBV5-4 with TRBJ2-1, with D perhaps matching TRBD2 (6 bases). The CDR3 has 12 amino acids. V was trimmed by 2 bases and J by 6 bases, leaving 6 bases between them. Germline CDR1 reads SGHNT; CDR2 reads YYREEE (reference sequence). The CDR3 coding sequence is TGTGCCAGCAGCTTCGGGAGCAATGAGCAGTTCTTC. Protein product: CASSFGSNEQFF.

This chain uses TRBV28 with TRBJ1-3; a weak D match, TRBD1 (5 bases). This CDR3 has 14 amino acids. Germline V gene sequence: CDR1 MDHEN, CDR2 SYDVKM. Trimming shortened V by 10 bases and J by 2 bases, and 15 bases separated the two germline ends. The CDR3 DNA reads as TGTGCCACCACCTATGGAGGGGCTGGAAACACCATATATTTT. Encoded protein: CATTYGGAGNTIYF.

This CDR3 reads CASSARGAGETQYF. CDR3 nucleotides: TGTGCCAGCAGTGCGCGGGGGGCGGGGGAGACCCAGTACTTC. V gene TRBV7-3 combines with J gene TRBJ2-5, with 8 bases fitting TRBD2. The CDR3 runs 14 residues. With 6 bases clipped from V and 5 bases from J, the junction kept 8 bases outside the gene matches. Germline V lookup: CDR1 SGHTA, CDR2 FQGTGA.

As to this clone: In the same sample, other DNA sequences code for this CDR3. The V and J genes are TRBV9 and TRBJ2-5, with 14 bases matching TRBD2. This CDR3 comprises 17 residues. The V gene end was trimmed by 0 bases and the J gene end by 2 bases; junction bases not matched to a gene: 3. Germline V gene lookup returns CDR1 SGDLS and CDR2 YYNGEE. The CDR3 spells CASSVGGLAGAQETQYF. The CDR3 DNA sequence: TGTGCCAGCAGCGTAGGGGGACTAGCGGGAGCGCAAGAGACCCAGTACTTC.

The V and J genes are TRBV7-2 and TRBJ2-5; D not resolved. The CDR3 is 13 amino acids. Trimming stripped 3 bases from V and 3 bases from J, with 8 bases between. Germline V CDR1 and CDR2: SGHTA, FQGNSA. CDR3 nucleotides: TGTGCCAGCAGCTTCGGTCATAAAGAGACCCAGTACTTC. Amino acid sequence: CASSFGHKETQYF.

The CDR3, as DNA: TGTGCAAGTCGCTTGATGCCGGGGGGGGGAAAGGCGTACGAGCAGTACTTC. Protein: CASRLMPGGGKAYEQYF. The rearrangement uses TRBV12-2 and TRBJ2-7; TRBD2 is taken as the D call from the table, unchecked against the DNA. TRBV12-2 is listed as a pseudogene. The CDR3 extends over 17 amino acids.

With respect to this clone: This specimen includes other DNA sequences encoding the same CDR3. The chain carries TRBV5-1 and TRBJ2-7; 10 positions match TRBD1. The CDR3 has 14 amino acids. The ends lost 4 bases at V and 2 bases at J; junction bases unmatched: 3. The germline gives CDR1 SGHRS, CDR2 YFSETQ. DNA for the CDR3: TGCGCCAGCAGCCCCGGACAGGGGGCCTACGAGCAGTACTTC. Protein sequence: CASSPGQGAYEQYF. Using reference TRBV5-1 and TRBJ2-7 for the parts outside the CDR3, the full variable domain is KAGVTQTPRYLIKTRGQQVTLSCSPISGHRSVSWYQQTPGQGLQFLFEYFSETQRNKGNFPGRFSGRQFSNSRSEMNVSTLELGDSALYLCASSPGQGAYEQYFGPGTRLTVT.

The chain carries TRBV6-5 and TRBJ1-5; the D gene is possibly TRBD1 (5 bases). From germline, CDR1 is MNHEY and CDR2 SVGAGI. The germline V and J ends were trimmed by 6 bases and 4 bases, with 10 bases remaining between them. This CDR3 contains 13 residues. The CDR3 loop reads CASSQGWNQPQHF. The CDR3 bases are TGTGCCAGCAGCCAGGGTTGGAATCAGCCCCAGCATTTT.

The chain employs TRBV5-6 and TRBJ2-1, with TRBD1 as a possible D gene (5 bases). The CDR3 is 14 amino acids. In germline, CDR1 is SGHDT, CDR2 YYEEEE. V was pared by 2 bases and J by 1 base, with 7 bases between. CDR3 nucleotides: TGTGCCAGCAGCTTCTACAGGTCCTACAATGAGCAGTTCTTC. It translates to CASSFYRSYNEQFF.

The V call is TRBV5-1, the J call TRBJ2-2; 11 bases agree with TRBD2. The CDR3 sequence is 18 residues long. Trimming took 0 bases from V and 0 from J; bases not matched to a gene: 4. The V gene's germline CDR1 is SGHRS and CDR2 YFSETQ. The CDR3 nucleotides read TGCGCCAGCAGCTTGGCACTAGCGGGGGCCACGAACACCGGGGAGCTGTTTTTT. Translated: CASSLALAGATNTGELFF.

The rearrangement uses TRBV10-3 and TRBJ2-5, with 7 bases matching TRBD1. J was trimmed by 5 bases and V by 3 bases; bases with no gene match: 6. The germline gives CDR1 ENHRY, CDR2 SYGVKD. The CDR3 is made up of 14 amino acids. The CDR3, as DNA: TGTGCCATCAGTGACCCGACAGGGTTGGAGACCCAGTACTTC. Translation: CAISDPTGLETQYF.

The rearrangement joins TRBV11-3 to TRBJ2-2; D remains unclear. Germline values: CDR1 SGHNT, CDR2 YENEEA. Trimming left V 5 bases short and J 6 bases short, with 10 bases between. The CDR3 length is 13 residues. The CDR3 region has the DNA TGTGCCAGCAGCCCTATATTGTCCGGGGAGCTGTTTTTT. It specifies CASSPILSGELFF.

The CDR3 sequence is CASSTYRRDSYEQYF. DNA of the CDR3: TGTGCCAGCAGCACCTACAGGCGTGACTCCTACGAGCAGTACTTC. The V and J genes are TRBV11-2 and TRBJ2-7; D may be TRBD1 (5 bases). Germline CDR1 is SGHAT and CDR2 is FQNNGV. CDR3 length: 15 amino acids. V lost 5 bases to trimming and J lost 0 bases, with 14 bases between them.

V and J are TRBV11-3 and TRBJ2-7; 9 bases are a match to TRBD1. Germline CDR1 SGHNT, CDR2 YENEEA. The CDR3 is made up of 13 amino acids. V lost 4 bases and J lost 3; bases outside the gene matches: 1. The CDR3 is CASSSGQGYEQYF. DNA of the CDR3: TGTGCCAGCAGCTCGGGACAGGGCTACGAGCAGTACTTC.

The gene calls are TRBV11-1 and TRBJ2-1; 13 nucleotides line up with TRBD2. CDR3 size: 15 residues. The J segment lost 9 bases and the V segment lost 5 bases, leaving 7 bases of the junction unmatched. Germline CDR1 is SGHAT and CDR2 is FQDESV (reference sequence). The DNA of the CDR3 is TGTGCCAGCAGCCGCGGGACTAGCGGGACTAGTGAGCAGTTCTTC. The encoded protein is CASSRGTSGTSEQFF.

The CDR3 region is CASSYSSDRGRDTQYF. DNA for the CDR3: TGTGCCAGCAGTTACTCCTCGGACAGGGGGCGGGATACGCAGTATTTT. This rearrangement joins TRBV6-5 to TRBJ2-3; 11 nucleotides agree with TRBD1. The CDR3 covers 16 residues. V gave up 0 bases and J gave up 6 bases; unmatched junction bases: 5. CDR1 is MNHEY, CDR2 SVGAGI, per germline.

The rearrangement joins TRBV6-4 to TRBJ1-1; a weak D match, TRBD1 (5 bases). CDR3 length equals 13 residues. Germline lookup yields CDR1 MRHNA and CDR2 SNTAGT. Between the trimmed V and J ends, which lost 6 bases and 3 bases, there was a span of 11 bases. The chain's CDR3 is CASSAGRDTEAFF. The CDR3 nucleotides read TGTGCCAGCAGCGCAGGGAGGGACACTGAAGCTTTCTTT.